This T cell receptor beta chain emerged from a study of T cell repertoires in ileal Crohn's disease. Study in general: Median disease duration was about 8.2 years; 35% to 45% smoked at surgery.

This table comes from immunoSEQ multiplex PCR, and its TCRdb copy is limited to in-frame clones, with some not included. This sample carries about 8,200 clones, approximately 96% of them seen once, and the ten largest clones take 0.22%. Germline CDR1 is MNHNS and CDR2 is SASEGT. This CDR3 has 13 amino acids. Unmatched junction bases numbered 5, after V lost 8 bases and J lost 5 bases. Note on this clone: Antigen: not known.

Study observations and caveats: Every patient over 26.8% clonality showed endoscopic recurrence. Clonal expansions were more frequent in active smokers than non-smokers at surgery.

The chain combines TRBV6-1 with TRBJ1-5; 8 bases line up with TRBD1. Sequencing input: ileal tissue. The receptor comes from an adult with Crohn's disease. The CDR3 sequence: CASGTGTDQPQHF. The CDR3 DNA is TGTGCCAGCGGGACAGGAACCGATCAGCCCCAGCATTTT.